The T cell receptor (beta chain) under discussion was sequenced for a study of blood T cells in healthy people across ages. Regarding the study as a whole: Per million T cells, TCR beta diversity dropped about linearly as age rose.

Through a sample-barcoded 5' primer and a J-beta primer mix, a second PCR was run for roughly 6 to 12 cycles. Tagging of each cDNA molecule was performed by a template-switch adaptor with 12 random nucleotides. Each single sample gave us at least 3 million CDR3-containing paired-end reads. TCRdb called the 5' RACE reads again in MiXCR, with one record for every CDR3 protein. The data hold roughly 700,000 distinct CDR3 sequences, with about 34% observed a single time. This clonotype was recorded many times. Its target is not known. The CDR3 loop spans 17 amino acids. V lost 3 bases and J lost 8, with 25 bases in between.

This clonotype originated in a woman aged 80 or over in good health. J is TRBJ1-2 and V is TRBV12-3 or TRBV12-4, with D maybe TRBD1 (5 bases). The sequenced sample consisted of blood. CDR3 sequence (DNA): TGTGCCAGCAGTTTGACAACCGTTGGAAACGGGTGGGACGGCTACACCTTC. As protein: CASSLTTVGNGWDGYTF.